This T cell receptor beta chain was recorded in a study of blood T cell repertoires in COVID-19. On the study more broadly: T cells, B-cell-depleted T cells, or PBMCs provided the cDNA or gDNA that served as material.

How the authors handled the data: Reference gene primer amplification gave estimated nucleated cell counts. Only in-frame clones appear in the TCRdb table, and some are missing; sequencing was by immunoSEQ multiplex PCR. V, J and clone size are those of that table, while D and trimming were read from the DNA. The sample has about 100,000 clones; roughly four fifths are singletons. This receptor was taken from a man in his 60s with acute or convalescent COVID-19. Sequencing input: peripheral blood.

CDR3 in amino acids: CASSQTGGFGEKLFF. The DNA for the CDR3 is TGCGCCAGCAGCCAGACAGGGGGCTTTGGTGAAAAACTGTTTTTT. This chain uses TRBV5-1 with TRBJ1-4, with TRBD1 matching 10 bases. CDR3 length: 15 residues. Per the germline V gene, CDR1 is SGHRS and CDR2 is YFSETQ. J gave up 7 bases and V 4 bases, and 7 bases lay outside the gene matches.